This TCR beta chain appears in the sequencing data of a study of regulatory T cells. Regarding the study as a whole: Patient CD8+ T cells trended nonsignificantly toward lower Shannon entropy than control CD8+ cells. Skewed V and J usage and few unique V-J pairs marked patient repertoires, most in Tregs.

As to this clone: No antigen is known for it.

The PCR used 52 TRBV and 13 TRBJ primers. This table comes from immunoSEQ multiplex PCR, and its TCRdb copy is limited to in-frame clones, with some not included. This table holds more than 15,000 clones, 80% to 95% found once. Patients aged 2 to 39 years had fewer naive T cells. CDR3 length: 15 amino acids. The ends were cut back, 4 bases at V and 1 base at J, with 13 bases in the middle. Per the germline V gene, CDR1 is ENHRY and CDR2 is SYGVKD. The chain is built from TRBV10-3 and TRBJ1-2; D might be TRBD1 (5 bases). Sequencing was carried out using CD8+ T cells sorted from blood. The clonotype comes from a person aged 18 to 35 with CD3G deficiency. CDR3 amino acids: CAISAEGDINYGYTF. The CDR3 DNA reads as TGTGCCATCAGTGCAGAAGGGGATATTAACTATGGCTACACCTTC.